This TCR beta chain was obtained from a study of cytomegalovirus exposure and HLA in healthy donors. The study's findings and limits: Cytomegalovirus status was reportedly diagnosed by the classifier with high specificity and sensitivity. Most subjects had HLA-A and HLA-B alleles reportedly predicted accurately by TCR beta sequences.

From germline, CDR1 is MNHEY and CDR2 SMNVEV (reference sequence). The germline V and J ends were trimmed by 2 bases and 0 bases, with 8 bases remaining between them. The CDR3 totals 15 residues. Turning to this clone: Its matching antigen is unknown.

PCR was performed using 60 Vbeta and 13 Jbeta primers. TCRdb's table, derived via immunoSEQ multiplex PCR, lists solely in-frame clones and lacks some. The sample consists of some 180,000 clones, 65% to 85% of them appearing once. Sequencing was done on a sample of PBMCs. J is TRBJ2-1 and V is TRBV27; a weak D match, TRBD1 (5 bases). This sequence was found in a female donor in good health and CMV-seronegative. The CDR3 region has the DNA TGTGCCAGCAGTTTAGGAGACAGCTCCTACAATGAGCAGTTCTTC. Translated, it gives CASSLGDSSYNEQFF.